Listed here are 6 T cell receptor beta chains from one sample, sequenced in a study of shared clonotypes between healthy human individuals (TCRdb year 2020). The library was built by means of the immunoSEQ multiplex PCR assay. In its TCRdb copy, this immuneACCESS table keeps in-frame sequences only and misses some clones. Where compared with another copy, unresolved V genes explain less than half of these, and the others have no known cause. The sample includes about 2.4 million clones, with 80% to 95% observed a single time. The ten largest clonotypes hold about 0.39% of the sample. Sequenced: naive CD4+ T cells from PBMCs. The sample's cell subset or site label is to be understood as: CD45RA+ positively selected. The source is a man aged 18 to 29 in good health. Some clones in this sample may be carry-over from other donors' samples.

A word on this clone: Other DNA sequences within the sample encode an identical CDR3. This chain connects TRBV5-5 to TRBJ1-1; no definite D call. This CDR3 has 14 residues. Trimming removed 2 bases at V and 0 bases at J, with 8 bases between. Germline V gives CDR1 SGHKS, CDR2 YYEKEE (reference sequence). CDR3 loop: CASSFSAMNTEAFF. In nucleotides, the CDR3 is TGTGCCAGCAGCTTTTCAGCCATGAACACTGAAGCTTTCTTT.

The V and J genes are TRBV2 and TRBJ2-2; maybe TRBD2 (6 bases). Germline CDR1 is SNHLY and CDR2 is FYNNEI. CDR3 length equals 18 residues. Trimming left V 7 bases short and J 2 bases short, with 23 bases between. The chain's CDR3 is CASMVGRPGLLNTGELFF. CDR3 bases: TGTGCCAGCATGGTAGGTCGTCCGGGACTTCTAAACACCGGGGAGCTGTTTTTT.

This chain joins TRBV11-1 and TRBJ2-3, with TRBD2 identical over 12 bases. This CDR3 is built from 14 residues. The trim removed 7 bases at V and 5 bases at J, leaving 4 bases unmatched. CDR1 and CDR2 (germline): SGHAT, FQDESV (reference sequence). CDR3 in amino acids: CASNPGLAGDTQYF. The CDR3 nucleotides read TGTGCCAGCAATCCGGGACTAGCGGGAGATACGCAGTATTTT.

The chain employs TRBV7-9 and TRBJ1-1; no clear D. Germline CDR1 is SEHNR and CDR2 is FQNEAQ (reference sequence). The CDR3 is 13 residues long. Trimming cost V 5 bases and J 3 bases, with 10 bases left between them. CDR3: CASSPEAYTEAFF. The CDR3 nucleotides are TGTGCCAGCAGCCCTGAGGCTTACACTGAAGCTTTCTTT. Full variable domain (outside the CDR3, taken from reference TRBV7-9 and TRBJ1-1): DTGVSQNPRHKITKRGQNVTFRCDPISEHNRLYWYRQTLGQGPEFLTYFQNEAQLEKSRLLSDRFSAERPKGSFSTLEIQRTEQGDSAMYLCASSPEAYTEAFFGQGTRLTVV.

V is TRBV5-1 and J is TRBJ2-7; unclear D gene. V was cut by 0 bases and J by 6 bases, with 10 bases left in between. CDR3 size: 13 residues. In germline, CDR1 is SGHRS, CDR2 YFSETQ. DNA for the CDR3: TGCGCCAGCAGCTTGGGTCCCGCTGCCGAGCAGTACTTC. The encoded protein is CASSLGPAAEQYF.

The chain uses TRBV6-6 and TRBJ1-1; D is unclear. This CDR3 has 13 amino acids. The germline V and J ends were trimmed by 3 bases and 12 bases, with 17 bases remaining between them. Germline-derived CDR1 and CDR2 are MNHNY and SVGAGI (reference sequence). CDR3 nucleotide sequence: TGTGCCAGCAGTTATGTTCCAGGCCTGTTTTCTTTCTTT. Encoded protein: CASSYVPGLFSFF.